This TCR beta chain emerged from a study of siplizumab effects on memory and regulatory T cells. Trimming shortened V by 8 bases and J by 2 bases, and 6 bases separated the two germline ends. The germline V gene has CDR1 SNHLY and CDR2 FYNNEI. The CDR3 is 11 amino acids. Per sample, 90,000 to 100,000 TCR templates were assayed. Sequenced by immunoSEQ multiplex PCR; TCRdb stores in-frame clones only, minus some. The sample has more than 70,000 clones; around 93% are singletons. Study-level results: Under siplizumab, alloreactive sequences traced to unstimulated CD4+ memory cells were significantly reduced. No naive or memory phenotype could be assigned to roughly 80-95% of proliferating clones. Among alloreactive clones, only a minor fraction mapped to unstimulated subsets.

This clone was detected a few times. Its antigen is as yet unknown. This TCR came from a human donor in good health. What was sequenced was CD8+ T cells sorted from blood. The V and J genes are TRBV2 and TRBJ1-1, with D possibly matching TRBD1 (5 bases). The CDR3 region has the DNA TGTGCCAGCGGGGGAAACACTGAAGCTTTCTTT. Amino acids: CASGGNTEAFF.